The rows below give T cell receptor beta chains drawn from one sample of a study of T cells after yellow fever vaccination. MiXCR, applied by TCRdb to the 5' RACE reads, yields one record per CDR3 protein. This sample carries about 130,000 distinct CDR3 sequences, around 7.4% of them seen once, and the ten largest clones take 2.5%. The material was CD4+ T cells sorted from PBMCs, obtained 9 to 11 days after the first yellow fever vaccination. These receptors originate from a man aged 18 to 30 who received the YFV17D yellow fever vaccine. Each CDR3 is given with its conserved first and last residue. D genes are given only for firm matches. The size entry is marked missing in some rows and otherwise reads once, few, many or a size class.

CDR3 protein: CAIGRGLRSYNEQFF
CDR3 DNA: TGTGCCATCGGAAGGGGACTCCGCTCCTACAATGAGCAGTTCTTC
J gene: TRBJ2-1
clone size: many
D gene: .
V gene: TRBV10-3

CDR3 protein: CASRGPEETQYF
CDR3 DNA: TGTGCCAGCAGGGGGCCGGAAGAGACCCAGTACTTC
J gene: TRBJ2-5
clone size: many
D gene: .
V gene: TRBV6-6

CDR3 protein: CSARGSRRSRWEKLFF
CDR3 DNA: TGCAGTGCTAGAGGGAGCAGACGGAGCCGGTGGGAAAAACTGTTTTTT
J gene: TRBJ1-4
clone size: many
D gene: .
V gene: TRBV20-1

CDR3 protein: CASSYDRGMDQPQHF
CDR3 DNA: TGTGCCAGCAGTTACGACAGGGGTATGGATCAGCCCCAGCATTTT
J gene: TRBJ1-5
clone size: .
D gene: TRBD1
V gene: TRBV6-5

CDR3 protein: CASSLGLYTGELFF
CDR3 DNA: TGTGCCAGCAGCTTAGGCCTCTACACCGGGGAGCTGTTTTTT
J gene: TRBJ2-2
clone size: few
D gene: .
V gene: TRBV7-9

CDR3 protein: CASSLTLVSDSASDTQYF
CDR3 DNA: TGTGCCAGCAGCTTAACACTAGTAAGCGATTCCGCCTCAGATACGCAGTATTTT
J gene: TRBJ2-3
clone size: many
D gene: .
V gene: TRBV7-2

CDR3 protein: CASSLLGQGASDTQYF
CDR3 DNA: TGTGCCAGCAGCTTATTAGGACAGGGGGCGTCAGATACGCAGTATTTT
J gene: TRBJ2-3
clone size: many
D gene: TRBD1
V gene: TRBV7-2

CDR3 protein: CASSARTNPDTQYF
CDR3 DNA: TGTGCCAGCAGCGCCCGGACTAACCCAGATACGCAGTATTTT
J gene: TRBJ2-3
clone size: many
D gene: .
V gene: TRBV9

CDR3 protein: CASSLDRGGLDTQYF
CDR3 DNA: TGTGCCAGCAGCTTAGATAGGGGGGGGCTAGATACGCAGTATTTT
J gene: TRBJ2-3
clone size: many
D gene: .
V gene: TRBV7-2

CDR3 protein: CASSFPGGWYEQYF
CDR3 DNA: TGTGCCAGCAGCTTCCCAGGGGGATGGTACGAGCAGTACTTC
J gene: TRBJ2-7
clone size: many
D gene: TRBD1
V gene: TRBV7-9

CDR3 protein: CASSSDRGSPLHF
CDR3 DNA: TGCGCCAGCAGCTCCGACAGGGGCTCACCCCTCCACTTT
J gene: TRBJ1-6
clone size: many
D gene: TRBD1
V gene: TRBV5-1

CDR3 protein: CASSLVFSRAGIYEQYF
CDR3 DNA: TGTGCCAGCAGCTTAGTATTCTCGAGGGCCGGAATCTACGAGCAGTACTTC
J gene: TRBJ2-7
clone size: many
D gene: .
V gene: TRBV7-8

CDR3 protein: CASSSPPGDYGYTF
CDR3 DNA: TGTGCCAGCAGTTCCCCTCCGGGGGACTATGGCTACACCTTC
J gene: TRBJ1-2
clone size: many
D gene: .
V gene: TRBV28

CDR3 protein: CASSTQGRETEAFF
CDR3 DNA: TGCGCCAGCAGCACGCAGGGGCGAGAGACTGAAGCTTTCTTT
J gene: TRBJ1-1
clone size: many
D gene: .
V gene: TRBV5-1

CDR3 protein: CATSLRTDTQYF
CDR3 DNA: TGTGCCACCAGCCTACGGACAGATACGCAGTATTTT
J gene: TRBJ2-3
clone size: many
D gene: .
V gene: TRBV15

CDR3 protein: CAIRAQGELFF
CDR3 DNA: TGTGCCATCAGAGCCCAGGGGGAGCTGTTTTTT
J gene: TRBJ2-2
clone size: many
D gene: .
V gene: TRBV10-3

CDR3 protein: CASSLGPSTNEKLFF
CDR3 DNA: TGCGCCAGCAGCTTGGGGCCCTCAACTAATGAAAAACTGTTTTTT
J gene: TRBJ1-4
clone size: many
D gene: .
V gene: TRBV5-1

CDR3 protein: CASRSRTGGQETQYF
CDR3 DNA: TGTGCCAGCAGATCAAGGACAGGGGGGCAAGAGACCCAGTACTTC
J gene: TRBJ2-5
clone size: few
D gene: TRBD1
V gene: TRBV5-4

CDR3 protein: CASSTGEGGYTF
CDR3 DNA: TGTGCCAGCAGTACAGGGGAAGGTGGCTACACCTTC
J gene: TRBJ1-2
clone size: .
D gene: TRBD1
V gene: TRBV6-6

CDR3 protein: CASSLSAPGLAGGRETQYF
CDR3 DNA: TGTGCCAGCAGTTTATCAGCCCCGGGACTAGCGGGGGGTCGAGAGACCCAGTACTTC
J gene: TRBJ2-5
clone size: few
D gene: TRBD2
V gene: TRBV12-3/TRBV12-4

CDR3 protein: CASSFSADLYNEQFF
CDR3 DNA: TGCGCCAGCAGCTTCTCGGCAGATCTCTACAATGAGCAGTTCTTC
J gene: TRBJ2-1
clone size: many
D gene: .
V gene: TRBV5-1

CDR3 protein: CAISESTSYNEQFF
CDR3 DNA: TGTGCCATCAGTGAGTCAACCTCCTACAATGAGCAGTTCTTC
J gene: TRBJ2-1
clone size: many
D gene: .
V gene: TRBV10-3

CDR3 protein: CASSQDLRGLATDTQYF
CDR3 DNA: TGCGCCAGCAGCCAAGATCTGAGAGGACTAGCCACAGATACGCAGTATTTT
J gene: TRBJ2-3
clone size: many
D gene: TRBD2
V gene: TRBV4-3

CDR3 protein: CASSPQGQWGTGELFF
CDR3 DNA: TGTGCCAGCAGTCCTCAGGGACAGTGGGGGACCGGGGAGCTGTTTTTT
J gene: TRBJ2-2
clone size: many
D gene: TRBD1
V gene: TRBV3-1

CDR3 protein: CASSLGQGNVLTF
CDR3 DNA: TGTGCCAGCAGCTTAGGACAGGGCAACGTCCTGACTTTC
J gene: TRBJ2-6
clone size: many
D gene: TRBD1
V gene: TRBV7-2

CDR3 protein: CASSPTNQETKYF
CDR3 DNA: TGCGCCAGCAGCCCGACAAACCAAGAGACCAAGTACTTC
J gene: TRBJ2-5
clone size: few
D gene: .
V gene: TRBV5-1

CDR3 protein: CASSLGGFRTDTQYF
CDR3 DNA: TGTGCCAGCAGCTTAGGAGGCTTTCGCACAGATACGCAGTATTTT
J gene: TRBJ2-3
clone size: .
D gene: .
V gene: TRBV7-2

CDR3 protein: CASSLAPESRTPYEQYF
CDR3 DNA: TGCGCCAGCAGCTTGGCCCCCGAGTCCAGGACCCCCTACGAGCAGTACTTC
J gene: TRBJ2-7
clone size: many
D gene: .
V gene: TRBV5-1

CDR3 protein: CASSPPVTSTDTQYF
CDR3 DNA: TGTGCCAGCTCACCACCAGTTACTAGCACAGATACGCAGTATTTT
J gene: TRBJ2-3
clone size: many
D gene: .
V gene: TRBV18

CDR3 protein: CASSYPSRGAHTDTQYF
CDR3 DNA: TGTGCCAGCAGTTACCCGAGCCGCGGGGCTCACACAGATACGCAGTATTTT
J gene: TRBJ2-3
clone size: many
D gene: .
V gene: TRBV6-2/TRBV6-3

CDR3 protein: CSASPVVYSNQPQHF
CDR3 DNA: TGCAGTGCTAGCCCCGTCGTTTATAGCAATCAGCCCCAGCATTTT
J gene: TRBJ1-5
clone size: many
D gene: .
V gene: TRBV20-1

CDR3 protein: CASSPGGPPQETQYF
CDR3 DNA: TGCGCCAGCAGCCCGGGTGGGCCCCCCCAAGAGACCCAGTACTTC
J gene: TRBJ2-5
clone size: .
D gene: .
V gene: TRBV5-1

CDR3 protein: CASSLGSARTYEQYF
CDR3 DNA: TGTGCCAGCAGCTTAGGTAGCGCACGTACCTACGAGCAGTACTTC
J gene: TRBJ2-7
clone size: many
D gene: .
V gene: TRBV11-3

CDR3 protein: CASSLDDAEEGGPHTGELFF
CDR3 DNA: TGTGCCAGCAGCTTAGATGACGCCGAGGAGGGGGGGCCGCACACCGGGGAGCTGTTTTTT
J gene: TRBJ2-2
clone size: many
D gene: .
V gene: TRBV11-2

CDR3 protein: CASSQVIEAEQTGYGYTF
CDR3 DNA: TGTGCCAGCAGCCAAGTTATCGAGGCGGAACAGACGGGCTATGGCTACACCTTC
J gene: TRBJ1-2
clone size: many
D gene: .
V gene: TRBV4-2

CDR3 protein: CASSWPPGQGRGYTF
CDR3 DNA: TGTGCCAGCAGCTGGCCGCCGGGACAGGGCCGCGGCTACACCTTC
J gene: TRBJ1-2
clone size: many
D gene: TRBD1
V gene: TRBV7-2

CDR3 protein: CASSLVQGAYNEQFF
CDR3 DNA: TGCGCCAGCAGCTTGGTACAGGGGGCTTACAATGAGCAGTTCTTC
J gene: TRBJ2-1
clone size: many
D gene: TRBD1
V gene: TRBV5-1

CDR3 protein: CASSEGPSYEQYF
CDR3 DNA: TGTGCCAGCAGCGAGGGACCCTCCTACGAGCAGTACTTC
J gene: TRBJ2-7
clone size: many
D gene: .
V gene: TRBV7-8

CDR3 protein: CASSLVWTEAFF
CDR3 DNA: TGTGCCAGCAGTTTAGTGTGGACTGAAGCTTTCTTT
J gene: TRBJ1-1
clone size: many
D gene: .
V gene: TRBV12-3/TRBV12-4

CDR3 protein: CASSFVGAAHGNTIYF
CDR3 DNA: TGTGCCAGCAGTTTCGTTGGGGCCGCCCATGGAAACACCATATATTTT
J gene: TRBJ1-3
clone size: few
D gene: .
V gene: TRBV12-3/TRBV12-4

CDR3 protein: CASTAEGAGANVLTF
CDR3 DNA: TGTGCCAGCACGGCCGAAGGGGCTGGGGCCAACGTCCTGACTTTC
J gene: TRBJ2-6
clone size: many
D gene: .
V gene: TRBV2

CDR3 protein: CASSFGSYNSPLHF
CDR3 DNA: TGTGCCAGCAGTTTTGGGTCCTATAATTCACCCCTCCACTTT
J gene: TRBJ1-6
clone size: many
D gene: .
V gene: TRBV12-3/TRBV12-4

CDR3 protein: CASSLDLTRVETQYF
CDR3 DNA: TGCGCCAGCAGCTTGGACCTAACTAGGGTTGAGACCCAGTACTTC
J gene: TRBJ2-5
clone size: many
D gene: .
V gene: TRBV5-1

CDR3 protein: CSAREPGPSDTQYF
CDR3 DNA: TGCAGTGCTAGGGAACCAGGACCGTCAGATACGCAGTATTTT
J gene: TRBJ2-3
clone size: many
D gene: .
V gene: TRBV20-1

CDR3 protein: CATSYGPVAANTGELFF
CDR3 DNA: TGTGCCACCAGCTATGGGCCGGTGGCGGCGAACACCGGGGAGCTGTTTTTT
J gene: TRBJ2-2
clone size: many
D gene: .
V gene: TRBV15

CDR3 protein: CASSPIENTEAFF
CDR3 DNA: TGTGCCAGCAGTCCCATAGAGAACACTGAAGCTTTCTTT
J gene: TRBJ1-1
clone size: many
D gene: .
V gene: TRBV25-1

CDR3 protein: CASSLAGGSDTQYF
CDR3 DNA: TGCGCCAGCAGCTTGGCGGGGGGGTCAGATACGCAGTATTTT
J gene: TRBJ2-3
clone size: many
D gene: TRBD2
V gene: TRBV5-1

CDR3 protein: CASSYLAEGETQYF
CDR3 DNA: TGTGCCAGCAGTTATCTGGCCGAGGGAGAGACCCAGTACTTC
J gene: TRBJ2-5
clone size: many
D gene: .
V gene: TRBV6-5

CDR3 protein: CASSQEGGHTGAEFF
CDR3 DNA: TGTGCCAGCAGCCAAGAAGGGGGGCACACGGGTGCAGAGTTCTTC
J gene: TRBJ2-1
clone size: many
D gene: .
V gene: TRBV4-2

CDR3 protein: CASSLAGQSLRYTF
CDR3 DNA: TGTGCCAGCAGCTTAGCCGGACAGTCGCTACGGTACACCTTC
J gene: TRBJ1-2
clone size: many
D gene: .
V gene: TRBV7-9

CDR3 protein: CASSSGNSGTEQFF
CDR3 DNA: TGTGCCAGCAGCTCGGGTAATAGCGGGACTGAGCAGTTCTTC
J gene: TRBJ2-1
clone size: many
D gene: TRBD2
V gene: TRBV7-2

CDR3 protein: CASSLGTGLNTEAFF
CDR3 DNA: TGTGCCAGCAGCTTGGGGACAGGATTAAACACTGAAGCTTTCTTT
J gene: TRBJ1-1
clone size: .
D gene: TRBD1
V gene: TRBV5-4

CDR3 protein: CSAKSEGNGGYTF
CDR3 DNA: TGCAGCGCCAAAAGCGAGGGCAACGGTGGCTACACCTTC
J gene: TRBJ1-2
clone size: many
D gene: .
V gene: TRBV29-1

CDR3 protein: CASSPQGSGELFF
CDR3 DNA: TGCGCCAGCAGCCCCCAAGGGTCGGGGGAGCTGTTTTTT
J gene: TRBJ2-2
clone size: many
D gene: .
V gene: TRBV5-1

CDR3 protein: CASRRAGDWQQETQYF
CDR3 DNA: TGCGCCAGCAGACGAGCGGGGGACTGGCAACAAGAGACCCAGTACTTC
J gene: TRBJ2-5
clone size: .
D gene: .
V gene: TRBV1